Presented here are 21 T cell receptor beta chains from one specimen sequenced in a study of T cell responses to AZD1222 COVID-19 vaccine. The method was immunoSEQ multiplex PCR; TCRdb's version includes in-frame clones alone and lacks a portion of them. The sample records approximately 120,000 clones, more than 75% being singletons. The source was peripheral blood, collected on day 0 of AZD1222 vaccination. Every receptor here comes from an adult in good health.

The V gene is TRBV30, the J gene TRBJ1-4; 10 bases match TRBD1. CDR1 GTSNPN and CDR2 SVGIG come from the germline V gene (reference sequence). The J segment lost 8 bases and the V segment lost 2 bases, leaving 5 bases of the junction unmatched. The CDR3 runs 14 residues. CDR3 sequence (DNA): TGTGCCTGGAGTACCGGGACAGGGGTAGAAAAACTGTTTTTT. It codes for CAWSTGTGVEKLFF.

The genes are TRBV27 and TRBJ2-3; 8 nucleotides align to TRBD2. Per germline, CDR1 MNHEY and CDR2 SMNVEV (reference sequence). The CDR3 has 14 residues. V dropped 9 bases and J dropped 1; count of bases not matched to a gene: 6. The CDR3 is CASKRELGTDTQYF. The CDR3 nucleotides are TGTGCCAGTAAGCGGGAGTTAGGCACAGATACGCAGTATTTT.

The CDR3 is CASSYSGGQDTQYF. CDR3 in DNA: TGCGCCAGCAGCTATAGCGGGGGGCAGGATACGCAGTATTTT. This chain uses TRBV4-1 with TRBJ2-3; 10 bases agree with TRBD2. The CDR3 length is 14 residues. The germline gives CDR1 MGHRA, CDR2 YSYEKL. Germline trimming cut 5 bases from V and 6 bases from J; bases unmatched to any gene: 5.

This chain joins TRBV5-6 and TRBJ2-1; no firm D call. Trimming cost V 0 bases and J 5 bases, with 9 bases left between them. Per the germline V gene, CDR1 is SGHDT and CDR2 is YYEEEE. CDR3 size: 14 residues. The CDR3: CASSLARFHNEQFF. The CDR3 DNA is TGTGCCAGCAGCTTGGCCAGGTTCCACAATGAGCAGTTCTTC.

The chain carries TRBV7-9 and TRBJ1-1, with D possibly TRBD1 on 5 matching bases. CDR3 length: 15 amino acids. Between the trimmed V and J ends, which lost 3 bases and 1 base, there was a span of 12 bases. Germline-derived CDR1 and CDR2 are SEHNR and FQNEAQ (reference sequence). In DNA, the CDR3 is TGTGCCAGCAGCTTGAATCTGGGGACGAACACTGAAGCTTTCTTT. This encodes CASSLNLGTNTEAFF.

This sequence joins TRBV24-1 and TRBJ2-7; TRBD1 is a possible D gene (6 bases). Trimming cost V 3 bases and J 10 bases, with 9 bases left between them. Germline CDR1 and CDR2: KGHDR and SFDVKD. The CDR3 totals 11 residues. CDR3 sequence: CATSDQGHQYF. The CDR3 coding sequence is TGTGCCACCAGTGATCAGGGACATCAGTACTTC.

The V call is TRBV7-2, the J call TRBJ2-7, with D perhaps TRBD2 (6 bases). Trimming removed 4 bases at V and 6 bases at J, with 19 bases between. The CDR3 spans 15 residues. Germline V gene lookup returns CDR1 SGHTA and CDR2 FQGNSA. The DNA of the CDR3 is TGTGCCAGCAGCTCCGAGTTTAGGAGCGGGCGCGAGCAGTACTTC. Translating gives CASSSEFRSGREQYF.

The chain combines TRBV11-3 with TRBJ2-1, with 7 bases matching TRBD1. CDR1 and CDR2 from the germline V gene are SGHNT and YENEEA. With 1 base clipped from V and 9 bases from J, the junction kept 6 bases outside the gene matches. The CDR3 contains 14 residues. The CDR3 sequence is CASSLGKGAGEQFF. CDR3 nucleotide sequence: TGTGCCAGCAGCTTAGGGAAGGGGGCAGGTGAGCAGTTCTTC.

The chain has TRBV9 and TRBJ1-2; D is ambiguous. The V gene lost 4 bases and the J gene lost 0 bases, with 13 bases spanning the gap. The CDR3 runs to 15 residues. Germline V lookup: CDR1 SGDLS, CDR2 YYNGEE. The DNA for the CDR3 is TGTGCCAGCAGCATAGCTCCAGCCACTAACTATGGCTACACCTTC. It codes for CASSIAPATNYGYTF.

The chain is built from TRBV27 and TRBJ2-7; 11 bases are shared with TRBD2. The V and J ends lost 3 bases and 1 base, in that order; junction bases with no gene match: 5. The germline CDR1 and CDR2 sequences are MNHEY and SMNVEV (reference sequence). The CDR3 runs 16 residues. CDR3 region: CASSFWGTSGSYEQYF. CDR3 DNA sequence: TGTGCCAGCAGTTTTTGGGGGACTAGCGGTTCCTACGAGCAGTACTTC.

This clone was observed a single time. The V call is TRBV4-3, the J call TRBJ2-7; 9 bases are a match to TRBD1. The V gene end was trimmed by 1 base and the J gene end by 5 bases; junction bases not matched to a gene: 3. The CDR3 is 14 residues long. CDR1 LGHNA and CDR2 YSLEER come from the germline V gene. The CDR3, as DNA: TGCGCCAGCAGCCAAGCGGGACAGGGCGACGAGCAGTACTTC. Translating gives CASSQAGQGDEQYF.

The chain joins TRBV5-6 to TRBJ1-4; D might be TRBD1 (5 bases). V gave up 2 bases and J gave up 0 bases, with 11 bases separating them. Germline V gene data show CDR1 as SGHDT and CDR2 as YYEEEE. This CDR3 comprises 16 residues. The CDR3: CASSFTGPATNEKLFF. In DNA, the CDR3 is TGTGCCAGCAGCTTCACGGGGCCAGCAACTAATGAAAAACTGTTTTTT. The whole variable domain, filled in from reference TRBV5-6 and TRBJ1-4, reads DAGVTQSPTHLIKTRGQQVTLRCSPKSGHDTVSWYQQALGQGPQFIFQYYEEEERQRGNFPDRFSGHQFPNYSSELNVNALLLGDSALYLCASSFTGPATNEKLFFGSGTQLSVL.

The chain joins TRBV24-1 to TRBJ2-1, with 7 bases lining up with TRBD2. Trimming at V came to 3 bases and at J to 6 bases, leaving 16 bases not matched to a gene. The germline CDR1 and CDR2 sequences are KGHDR and SFDVKD. The CDR3 totals 18 residues. The CDR3 DNA sequence: TGTGCCACCAGTGATCCATCGGGGGGTGCGGGAGTACGCAATGAGCAGTTCTTC. Its translation: CATSDPSGGAGVRNEQFF.

The chain couples TRBV7-9 to TRBJ2-3, with TRBD2 identical over 10 bases. This CDR3 has 15 amino acids. Germline V gives CDR1 SEHNR, CDR2 FQNEAQ (reference sequence). The V segment lost 5 bases and the J segment 3 bases; nucleotides outside the gene matches: 5. The CDR3, as DNA: TGTGCCAGCAGCCCTAGCGGGAGTGGAACAGATACGCAGTATTTT. Translation: CASSPSGSGTDTQYF.

The rearrangement joins TRBV18 to TRBJ1-1, with a tentative D call TRBD1 (5 bases). Germline CDR1 is KGHSH and CDR2 is LQKENI. The CDR3 consists of 14 residues. V lost 3 bases and J 5 bases, leaving 13 bases between the germline ends. The CDR3 DNA sequence: TGTGCCAGCTCACCGACAACGGCAGGGACTGAAGCTTTCTTT. This sequence encodes CASSPTTAGTEAFF. The variable domain in full, with the rest retrieved from reference TRBV18 and TRBJ1-1, is NAGVMQNPRHLVRRRGQEARLRCSPMKGHSHVYWYRQLPEEGLKFMVYLQKENIIDESGMPKERFSAEFPKEGPSILRIQQVVRGDSAAYFCASSPTTAGTEAFFGQGTRLTVV.

This sequence joins TRBV9 and TRBJ1-6; 8 nucleotides align to TRBD1. The CDR3 is 15 amino acids. The germline gives CDR1 SGDLS, CDR2 YYNGEE. Unmatched junction bases numbered 5, after V lost 4 bases and J lost 5 bases. Written as DNA, the CDR3 is TGTGCCAGCAGCCCCTGGGACAGGAATAATTCACCCCTCCACTTT. As protein: CASSPWDRNNSPLHF.

V gene TRBV5-1 combines with J gene TRBJ2-3; TRBD2 aligns across 13 bases. The CDR3 has 16 residues. CDR1 SGHRS and CDR2 YFSETQ come from the germline V gene. V gave up 2 bases and J gave up 9 bases; unmatched junction bases: 9. DNA of the CDR3: TGCGCCAGCAGCTTAACCGGGACTAGCGGGGTGAAGACGCAGTATTTT. It yields the protein CASSLTGTSGVKTQYF. Supplemented by reference TRBV5-1 and TRBJ2-3, the full variable domain reads KAGVTQTPRYLIKTRGQQVTLSCSPISGHRSVSWYQQTPGQGLQFLFEYFSETQRNKGNFPGRFSGRQFSNSRSEMNVSTLELGDSALYLCASSLTGTSGVKTQYFGPGTRLTVL.

The chain carries TRBV5-1 and TRBJ1-3; D possibly corresponds to TRBD1 (5 bases). CDR1 and CDR2 (germline): SGHRS, YFSETQ. V shed 4 bases and J shed 0 bases, with 14 bases lying between them. The CDR3 length is 16 residues. The CDR3 bases are TGCGCCAGCAGCGCACGGGGCCTTAGCTCTGGAAACACCATATATTTT. It codes for CASSARGLSSGNTIYF.

V usage is TRBV19 and J usage is TRBJ1-5, with D tentatively TRBD1 (6 bases). The germline CDR1 and CDR2 sequences are LNHDA and SQIVND (reference sequence). Trimming removed 6 bases from V and 5 bases from J, with 14 bases in between. The CDR3 runs 14 residues. CDR3 loop: CASRASGAHQPQHF. Here the CDR3 DNA reads TGTGCCAGTAGAGCGTCAGGGGCCCATCAGCCCCAGCATTTT.

The rearrangement links TRBV23-1 to TRBJ2-3; no reliable D call. TRBV23-1 carries the ORF label, with uncertain function. CDR3 length equals 14 residues. With 3 bases removed from V and 1 base from J, the gap between germline ends came to 8 bases. The CDR3 DNA is TGCGCCAGCAGTCACCCCAGAGGCACAGATACGCAGTATTTT. Translated, it gives CASSHPRGTDTQYF.

This chain connects TRBV30 to TRBJ2-7; 9 nucleotides match TRBD2. CDR1 is GTSNPN and CDR2 is SVGIG in the germline V gene (reference sequence). The J segment lost 5 bases and the V segment lost 1 base, leaving 3 bases of the junction unmatched. The CDR3 consists of 13 residues. CDR3 DNA sequence: TGTGCCTGGAGTGCTAGCGGGAACCACGAGCAGTACTTC. Translating gives CAWSASGNHEQYF. The full variable domain, in which reference TRBV30 and TRBJ2-7 provide the parts outside the CDR3, is SQTIHQWPATLVQPVGSPLSLECTVEGTSNPNLYWYRQAAGRGLQLLFYSVGIGQISSEVPQNLSASRPQDRQFILSSKKLLLSDSGFYLCAWSASGNHEQYFGPGTRLTVT.